The clone carrying this T cell receptor beta chain was recorded a few times. The sample belongs to a study of patients and donors after allogeneic stem cell transplantation. TCRdb recomputed calls from the RT-PCR reads with MiXCR, one row per CDR3 protein. The sample comprises roughly 940,000 distinct CDR3 sequences, around 17% of which are singletons, and approximately 5.9% rests with the top ten. V was clipped by 4 bases and J by 2 bases; unmatched bases: 8. The germline V gene has CDR1 SGHRS and CDR2 YFSETQ. The CDR3 length is 16 residues. The origin of this receptor is a human donor who was either an allogeneic HSCT recipient or a stem cell or donor lymphocyte infusion donor (not recorded which). It is not recorded whose cells these are; they may come from a transplant donor. Sequencing used blood, either unsorted or a sorted T cell fraction (not recorded which). The chain employs TRBV5-1 and TRBJ2-3, with TRBD2 matching over 9 bases. The CDR3 sequence: CASSPLIAGDTDTQYF. Here the CDR3 DNA reads TGCGCCAGCAGCCCCCTTATAGCGGGGGACACAGATACGCAGTATTTT.